This T cell receptor (beta chain) was recovered during a study of blood T cell repertoires in COVID-19 (dated by TCRdb to 2018 to 2020). General notes on the study: Samples covering the acute and convalescent phases of COVID-19 were provided by collaborators in the United States, Italy and Spain. The sample metadata nearly always contained a de-identified subject ID, COVID-19 status, age in years and sex. HLA class I and class II types, where available, came from metadata supplied by the sample provider rather than from assay-based typing. The dataset comprised deeply sampled blood TCRbeta repertoires from subjects exposed to, actively infected with, or recovered from COVID-19. The material from the prospective study consisted of cDNA or gDNA derived from T cells, B-cell-depleted T cells, or PBMCs. Samples came from the ongoing ImmuneRACE study (first 160 participants) plus 1,254 subjects from 6 global collaborators. The repertoires were made available in a free public database intended to serve as a resource for research on the immune response to SARS-CoV-2. Paper-wide results and their limitations: How much clinical and demographic metadata was included differed by source and by participant, and the metadata was provided uncurated.

The immunoSEQ Assay, a bias-controlled multiplex PCR, was used to amplify TCRbeta CDR3 regions from genomic DNA. Per the original workflow: The number of nucleated cells in each sample was estimated by amplification of reference gene primers within the assay. Sequence reads were collapsed and filtered to measure the absolute abundance of every unique TCRbeta CDR3 rearrangement. For each sample, productive Simpson clonality was calculated as the square root of Simpson's diversity index across productive rearrangements. The immuneACCESS repertoire file appears here via TCRdb, limited to in-frame rearrangements. These files lack a portion of the clones; in checked studies, under half of the deficit traces to unresolved V genes, and the cause of the others is not known. The V and J calls and the clone size are those of that table, but D and trimming were determined from the DNA. The sample table lists hundreds of thousands of clones, around four fifths of them with a count of one. Around 18% of the sample goes to the ten largest clones.

On this clone itself: Its recognized antigen is unknown. The input lacks base qualities; no much larger clone sits a single base away.

The collaborating institutions used their own protocols to collect whole blood in K2EDTA tubes. For TCRbeta analysis, collaborators shipped samples in one of three forms: frozen whole blood, isolated PBMCs, or DNA extracted from either of those sample types. Trimming at the junction amounts to 6 bases on V and 4 bases on J, and the germline ends lie 10 bases apart. CDR1 DFQATT and CDR2 SNEGSKA are derived from the germline V gene (reference sequence). The CDR3 spans 11 residues, from the cysteine through the phenylalanine. The sequence is cut down to CDR3 DNA, 33 bases in frame from base 1. The receptor was isolated from an elderly woman with active or convalescent COVID-19. The chain links TRBV20-1 with TRBJ2-7, with a weak D call of TRBD1 (5 bases match). The material sequenced was peripheral blood. At the DNA level, the sequence is TGCAGTGCAGGTGACAGTTACGAGCAGTACTTC. Its translation reads: CSAGDSYEQYF.